This TCR beta chain derives from a study of blood T cell repertoires in COVID-19. Study background: The origin of the acute and convalescent COVID-19 samples was the United States, Italy and Spain. In each case, the material was cDNA or gDNA derived from T cells, B-cell-depleted T cells, or PBMCs.

On this clone itself: At one boundary the junction diverges from the germline segment, which might be a read error.

The data were produced by immunoSEQ multiplex PCR, yet TCRdb's version contains in-frame clones alone and is incomplete. Of about 78,000 clones listed, about 92% were seen once; the top ten hold 1%. The CDR3 is 12 amino acids. This chain connects TRBV5-3 to TRBJ1-1; no reliable D call. TRBV5-3 is sorted into the ORF group, with uncertain function. This receptor was obtained from a woman aged 45-65 years in a cohort sampled during active COVID-19. Sequences were obtained from peripheral blood. The chain's CDR3 is CARSLARIRRGF. CDR3 nucleotides: TGTGCCAGAAGCTTGGCCAGAATAAGACGGGGCTTT.